The 31 T cell receptor beta chains below all came from one sample that was sequenced in a study of T-cell memory formation after mild COVID-19. One entry per CDR3 protein results from TCRdb running MiXCR on the 5' RACE reads. The sample includes 250,000 to 350,000 distinct CDR3 sequences, 13% to 15% of them seen just once. The specimen was PBMCs or a T cell subset sorted from them (not recorded which). These receptor sequences come from a man younger than 35 who had mild COVID-19 (a few samples of this study predate the infection). Cell type and time point are not known.

This clonotype was detected a few times. The chain joins TRBV7-9 to TRBJ2-7; D gene unclear. The V and J ends lost 5 bases and 2 bases respectively, with 16 bases between them. The CDR3 runs 15 residues. Germline V lookup: CDR1 SEHNR, CDR2 FQNEAQ (reference sequence). For the CDR3, the DNA is TGTGCCAGCAGCACCCCAGTAAGGGTTCCCTACGAGCAGTACTTC. This translates into CASSTPVRVPYEQYF.

This clonotype came up many times. This sequence joins TRBV7-9 and TRBJ2-1; TRBD2 agrees at 7 bases. Germline V gene data show CDR1 as SEHNR and CDR2 as FQNEAQ (reference sequence). J lost 7 bases, V lost 5 bases, and 8 bases had no gene match. The CDR3 is made up of 14 amino acids. CDR3 bases: TGTGCCAGCAGCCCTTCGGGGGGTTGGAATGAGCAGTTCTTC. It specifies CASSPSGGWNEQFF. Looking up the rest from reference TRBV7-9 and TRBJ2-1 gives the full variable domain: DTGVSQNPRHKITKRGQNVTFRCDPISEHNRLYWYRQTLGQGPEFLTYFQNEAQLEKSRLLSDRFSAERPKGSFSTLEIQRTEQGDSAMYLCASSPSGGWNEQFFGPGTRLTVL.

The rearrangement links TRBV20-1 to TRBJ2-3; the match to TRBD2 covers 7 bases. V gave up 5 bases and J gave up 2 bases; unmatched junction bases: 4. Germline V gene data show CDR1 as DFQATT and CDR2 as SNEGSKA (reference sequence). The CDR3 totals 13 residues. This chain's CDR3 is CSAPRGITDTQYF. The CDR3 bases are TGCAGTGCTCCGCGGGGGATCACAGATACGCAGTATTTT.

This clonotype occurred a few times. The chain couples TRBV6-1 to TRBJ2-7, with 9 positions matching TRBD2. Germline CDR1 MNHNS, CDR2 SASEGT. The CDR3 totals 13 residues. V gave up 8 bases and J gave up 6 bases; unmatched junction bases: 8. This chain's CDR3 is CASGAGGIAEQYF. The CDR3 DNA follows: TGTGCCAGCGGCGCGGGAGGGATAGCCGAGCAGTACTTC.

This chain uses TRBV5-1 with TRBJ2-3, with 7 bases lining up with TRBD1. Looked up from germline, CDR1 is SGHRS and CDR2 is YFSETQ. After removal of 0 bases from V and 1 base from J, the junction contained 5 bases not matched to a gene. The CDR3 extends over 16 amino acids. CDR3 amino acids: CASSLVWQGGTDTQYF. CDR3 nucleotides: TGCGCCAGCAGCTTGGTTTGGCAGGGGGGCACAGATACGCAGTATTTT. Combining the CDR3 with reference TRBV5-1 and TRBJ2-3 gives the whole variable domain KAGVTQTPRYLIKTRGQQVTLSCSPISGHRSVSWYQQTPGQGLQFLFEYFSETQRNKGNFPGRFSGRQFSNSRSEMNVSTLELGDSALYLCASSLVWQGGTDTQYFGPGTRLTVL.

The chain is built from TRBV27 and TRBJ1-1, with 7 bases identical to TRBD1. Germline CDR1 MNHEY, CDR2 SMNVEV (reference sequence). V trimming: 6 bases; J trimming: 11 bases; junction bases outside the gene matches: 15. The CDR3 runs to 14 residues. CDR3 DNA sequence: TGTGCCAGCAGGACCGGGGAGGGGGCTCTGGGTGCTTTCTTT. Translating it yields CASRTGEGALGAFF.

A few counts support this clonotype. The chain uses TRBV10-2 and TRBJ2-7; tentatively, D is TRBD1 (6 bases). This CDR3 spans 14 amino acids. V was clipped by 0 bases and J by 5 bases, with 11 bases between them. Germline V gives CDR1 WSHSY, CDR2 SAAADI. For the CDR3, the DNA is TGCGCCAGCAGTGAGTCGCTCAGGGGCCACGAGCAGTACTTC. Its protein product is CASSESLRGHEQYF.

This clonotype was found many times. The rearrangement uses TRBV6-1 and TRBJ1-5; D uncertain. CDR3 length: 12 residues. Germline V gives CDR1 MNHNS, CDR2 SASEGT. V dropped 6 bases and J dropped 4 bases, with 7 bases sitting between them. CDR3 coding DNA: TGTGCCAGCAGACAGCTTAATCAGCCCCAGCATTTT. Protein product: CASRQLNQPQHF.

The chain links TRBV6-4 to TRBJ2-3; D might be TRBD1 or TRBD2, each matching 6 bases. The germline V and J ends were trimmed by 5 bases and 0 bases, with 27 bases remaining between them. Germline V gives CDR1 MRHNA, CDR2 SNTAGT. CDR3 length: 20 amino acids. The CDR3 DNA follows: TGTGCCAGCAGTTCTGTACCCGGGGGCAGAACCTATACTAGCACAGATACGCAGTATTTT. Translation: CASSSVPGGRTYTSTDTQYF.

This clonotype has more than one count but fewer than ten. The rearrangement uses TRBV27 and TRBJ2-2, with D perhaps TRBD1 or TRBD2 (6 bases each). Germline assignment: CDR1 MNHEY and CDR2 SMNVEV (reference sequence). The CDR3 totals 14 residues. V was pared by 5 bases and J by 7 bases, with 14 bases between. CDR3 in DNA: TGTGCCAGCAGTAGAAAGGGGGAGGTCGGGGAGCTGTTTTTT. Amino acid sequence: CASSRKGEVGELFF.

Details on this clonotype: Possible read error: a much larger clone is one base away. J is TRBJ2-4 and V is TRBV12-3 or TRBV12-4; 8 bases are a match to TRBD2. This CDR3 has 16 amino acids. The CDR3 DNA follows: TGTGCCAGCAGTTTAGCGCTGGGCGGGGGGACGGACATTAAGTACTTC. Protein product: CASSLALGGGTDIKYF.

In its sample, this clonotype was seen a few times. The V and J genes are TRBV6-5 and TRBJ2-5; 7 nucleotides agree with TRBD1. The CDR3 totals 17 residues. Germline CDR1 and CDR2: MNHEY and SVGAGI. J gave up 5 bases and V 0 bases, and 12 bases lay outside the gene matches. CDR3 protein: CASSYSRAGGPSETQYF. The CDR3, as DNA: TGTGCCAGCAGTTACTCGAGGGCAGGGGGTCCGTCGGAGACCCAGTACTTC.

This chain joins TRBV6-1 and TRBJ1-4; 8 bases agree with TRBD1. Trimming removed 8 bases from V and 8 bases from J; junction bases left unmatched: 10. The CDR3 loop spans 14 amino acids. CDR1 is MNHNS and CDR2 is SASEGT in the germline V gene. The CDR3 loop is CASYDRGSGEKLFF. In DNA form, the CDR3 reads TGTGCCAGCTACGACAGGGGAAGTGGGGAAAAACTGTTTTTT.

There are a few counts of this clonotype. The rearrangement links TRBV5-1 to TRBJ2-5; D is undetermined. The CDR3 sequence is 13 residues long. With 0 bases removed from V and 5 bases from J, the gap between germline ends came to 8 bases. CDR1 and CDR2 from the germline V gene are SGHRS and YFSETQ. Here the CDR3 reads CASSLVAFETQYF. Written as DNA, the CDR3 is TGCGCCAGCAGCTTGGTAGCTTTTGAGACCCAGTACTTC.

CDR3 in amino acids: CASSTSGGELFF. CDR3 bases: TGTGCCAGCAGCACGAGCGGCGGGGAGCTGTTTTTT. The chain carries TRBV7-9 and TRBJ2-2; tentative D call: TRBD2 (5 bases). The germline V and J ends were trimmed by 5 bases and 7 bases, with 8 bases remaining between them. The CDR3 length is 12 residues. Germline V gives CDR1 SEHNR, CDR2 FQNEAQ (reference sequence).

This clonotype was found a few times. This chain joins TRBV5-5 and TRBJ2-7, with 9 bases lining up with TRBD1. The V gene's germline CDR1 is SGHKS and CDR2 YYEKEE (reference sequence). This CDR3 has 17 residues. Trimming took 2 bases from V and 2 from J; bases not matched to a gene: 11. The CDR3, as DNA: TGTGCCAGCAGCTTAGGTCAAGGACAGGGGCTAACCTACGAGCAGTACGTC. Translated, it gives CASSLGQGQGLTYEQYV.

The gene calls are TRBV7-8 and TRBJ2-7; 7 bases fit TRBD1. The V gene's germline CDR1 is SGHVS and CDR2 FQNEAQ. J gave up 2 bases and V 3 bases, and 7 bases lay outside the gene matches. This CDR3 contains 15 residues. The DNA of the CDR3 is TGTGCCAGCAGCTTCGGGGCAGGGGGACCCTACGAGCAGTACGTC. This codes for CASSFGAGGPYEQYV.

The DNA for the CDR3 is TGTGCCAGCAGCTTACCGGGAATGGAGACCCAGTACTTC. Translation: CASSLPGMETQYF. The chain joins TRBV7-9 to TRBJ2-5; D perhaps matches TRBD2 (5 bases). Trimming shortened V by 2 bases and J by 5 bases, and 9 bases separated the two germline ends. The CDR3 contains 13 residues. In germline, CDR1 is SEHNR, CDR2 FQNEAQ (reference sequence).

V gene TRBV12-3 or TRBV12-4 combines with J gene TRBJ2-3; 11 positions match TRBD1. The CDR3 contains 13 residues. V lost 5 bases and J lost 11; bases outside the gene matches: 6. This CDR3 reads CASSTGTGGEQYF. CDR3 coding DNA: TGTGCCAGCAGTACCGGGACAGGGGGGGAGCAGTATTTT.

This chain connects TRBV2 to TRBJ2-4, with 7 positions matching TRBD1. Unmatched junction bases numbered 6, after V lost 1 base and J lost 6 bases. Looked up from germline, CDR1 is SNHLY and CDR2 is FYNNEI. The CDR3 extends over 15 amino acids. This CDR3 is CASSEGTGALNIQYF. DNA of the CDR3: TGTGCCAGCAGTGAAGGGACAGGAGCATTAAACATTCAGTACTTC.

As DNA, the CDR3 is TGTGCCAGCAGCTTAGTCGGTAGCGGGGACACAGATACGCAGTATTTT. This codes for CASSLVGSGDTDTQYF. The V gene is TRBV7-8, the J gene TRBJ2-3, with 8 bases lining up with TRBD2. Unmatched junction bases numbered 5, after V lost 1 base and J lost 2 bases. This CDR3 has 16 residues. CDR1 is SGHVS and CDR2 is FQNEAQ in the germline V gene.

This clonotype appeared a few times. The chain joins TRBV9 to TRBJ2-5; tentatively, D is TRBD2 (5 bases). V dropped 3 bases and J dropped 1 base, with 10 bases sitting between them. CDR1 is SGDLS and CDR2 is YYNGEE in the germline V gene. CDR3 size: 14 residues. CDR3 DNA: TGTGCCAGCAGCGGATCCGGGGTCCAAGAGACCCAGTACTTC. This translates into CASSGSGVQETQYF.

This clonotype was seen a few times. The chain uses TRBV30 and TRBJ1-2; D not resolved. The CDR3 consists of 11 residues. From germline, CDR1 is GTSNPN and CDR2 SVGIG (reference sequence). Trimming took off 1 base at V and 7 bases at J, with 7 bases between the two ends. As DNA, the CDR3 is TGTGCCTGGAGTGCGGGGAGTGGCTACACCTTC. Translating gives CAWSAGSGYTF.

This clonotype was detected a few times. V usage is TRBV5-1 and J usage is TRBJ2-3; TRBD2 matches 8 bases. This CDR3 comprises 15 residues. The germline CDR1 and CDR2 sequences are SGHRS and YFSETQ. V was pared by 6 bases and J by 1 base, with 7 bases of the junction left unmatched. Written as DNA, the CDR3 is TGCGCCAGCACCACGACCGGGGGGGGCACAGATACGCAGTATTTT. It encodes CASTTTGGGTDTQYF.

This clonotype was counted at least ten times. The chain couples TRBV7-3 to TRBJ2-3; possibly TRBD2 for D (7 bases). This CDR3 is 17 amino acids long. The V and J ends lost 1 base and 12 bases respectively, with 26 bases between them. Germline loops: CDR1 SGHTA, CDR2 FQGTGA. The CDR3 nucleotides are TGTGCCAGCAGCTTAAAAGGGGAGGGGGTTGGAGCGGGGCGCCAGTATTTT. Amino acid sequence: CASSLKGEGVGAGRQYF.

This sequence joins TRBV6-5 and TRBJ1-2, with no clear D. This CDR3 comprises 12 residues. Trimming stripped 7 bases from V and 6 bases from J, with 12 bases between. The germline V gene has CDR1 MNHEY and CDR2 SVGAGI. The CDR3 nucleotides are TGTGCCAGCATAGACCATCGGAATGGCTACACCTTC. Amino acid sequence: CASIDHRNGYTF.

This clonotype showed up just a few times. The V gene is TRBV24-1, the J gene TRBJ1-5; TRBD1 matches at 7 bases. The CDR3 is 13 amino acids. Trimming took 4 bases from V and 10 from J; bases not matched to a gene: 6. Germline CDR1 reads KGHDR; CDR2 reads SFDVKD. The CDR3 sequence: CATSETGRRPQHF. CDR3 bases: TGTGCCACCAGTGAGACAGGGCGTCGACCCCAGCATTTT.

The chain uses TRBV10-2 and TRBJ1-5; D is undetermined. This CDR3 has 15 amino acids. Trimming shortened V by 0 bases and J by 6 bases, and 12 bases separated the two germline ends. Per germline, CDR1 WSHSY and CDR2 SAAADI. The CDR3 sequence: CASSESGREGQPQHF. The CDR3 coding sequence is TGCGCCAGCAGTGAGTCGGGAAGGGAGGGTCAGCCCCAGCATTTT.

The chain couples TRBV5-6 to TRBJ1-5; D remains unclear. V lost 2 bases, J lost 1 base, and 10 bases lay in between. The CDR3 extends over 15 amino acids. Germline V gives CDR1 SGHDT, CDR2 YYEEEE. This CDR3 is CASSLTDGSNQPQHF. The CDR3 DNA sequence: TGTGCCAGCAGCTTAACCGACGGGAGCAATCAGCCCCAGCATTTT.

The chain employs TRBV19 and TRBJ1-5, with D uncertain. CDR1 is LNHDA and CDR2 is SQIVND in the germline V gene (reference sequence). Trimming removed 7 bases at V and 0 bases at J, with 7 bases between. This CDR3 is 13 amino acids long. The CDR3 reads CASTHYSNQPQHF. In nucleotides, the CDR3 is TGTGCCAGTACCCACTATAGCAATCAGCCCCAGCATTTT. The whole variable domain, remainder taken from reference TRBV19 and TRBJ1-5, is DGGITQSPKYLFRKEGQNVTLSCEQNLNHDAMYWYRQDPGQGLRLIYYSQIVNDFQKGDIAEGYSVSREKKESFPLTVTSAQKNPTAFYLCASTHYSNQPQHFGDGTRLSIL.

This clonotype was picked up a small number of times. The V gene is TRBV11-1, the J gene TRBJ1-1; D call uncertain. This CDR3 is built from 16 residues. Germline assignment: CDR1 SGHAT and CDR2 FQDESV (reference sequence). Between the trimmed V and J ends, which lost 1 base and 2 bases, there was a span of 14 bases. CDR3 bases: TGTGCCAGCAGCTTAGGCCTTTGGACCGCCAACACTGAAGCTTTCTTT. This sequence encodes CASSLGLWTANTEAFF.